This T cell receptor (beta chain) is from a study of cytomegalovirus exposure and HLA in healthy donors. As for the study in general: A preliminary data release comprised tens of millions of unique TCRs obtained from HLA-typed donors. Overall study results and limits: Altogether, 150 or so TCR beta chains were recorded as cytomegalovirus-associated.

Germline-derived CDR1 and CDR2 are LNHNV and YYDKDF (reference sequence). The CDR3 length is 16 residues. The V and J ends lost 5 bases and 4 bases, in that order; junction bases with no gene match: 5. Researchers ran the PCR with 60 Vbeta and 13 Jbeta primers. Authors' data handling: Around 80 million unique TCR beta chains, some 10 million of them shared, were counted by a later analysis. TCRdb's copy holds only in-frame clones and misses some; the assay was immunoSEQ multiplex PCR. V, J and clone size were drawn from that table, and D and trimming were deduced from the DNA. The sample has about 200,000 clones, about 77% seen once. With regard to this clone: The antigen remains undetermined.

The receptor comes from a young woman in good health and CMV-seronegative. The chain is built from TRBV15 and TRBJ2-1, with 13 bases fitting TRBD2. Sequencing input: PBMCs. CDR3: CATSGETSGGYNEQFF. As DNA, the CDR3 is TGTGCCACCAGCGGGGAGACTAGCGGGGGGTACAATGAGCAGTTCTTC.